This T cell receptor beta chain was observed in a study of OX40 agonist ivuxolimab in advanced cancers. Findings and limits, study-wide: Among the nonresponders, some also had low normalized T-cell clonal expansion.

Germline V CDR1 and CDR2: SGHTA, FQGNSA. CDR3 length equals 14 residues. V dropped 5 bases and J dropped 5 bases, with 15 bases sitting between them. Concerning this clone: Its matching antigen is unknown.

Clones were sequenced by immunoSEQ multiplex PCR, and TCRdb holds only the in-frame ones, with some missing. The table has over 55,000 clones, 80% seen once. This chain links TRBV7-2 with TRBJ1-1; perhaps TRBD1 as D (6 bases). The specimen was CD4+ or CD8+ T cells sorted from blood, collected in a trial of the OX40 agonist ivuxolimab. The clonotype was recovered from an adult with an advanced solid tumor such as melanoma, head and neck, liver or kidney cancer. In nucleotides, the CDR3 is TGTGCCAGCAGCCAAACACGACAGGTAACTGAAGCTTTCTTT. As protein: CASSQTRQVTEAFF.